The rows below give T cell receptor beta chains drawn from one sample of a study of T-cell memory formation after mild COVID-19. One entry per CDR3 protein, called by TCRdb with MiXCR from the 5' RACE reads. The sample includes 250,000 to 400,000 distinct CDR3 sequences, about 13% of them seen just once. Sequencing used PBMCs or a T cell subset sorted from them (not recorded which). Receptors originate from a man aged 18 to 30 who had mild COVID-19 (a few samples of this study predate the infection). Cell type and time point are not known. The CDR3 runs from the conserved cysteine through the conserved F or W. Fields, in order: D gene, V gene, clone size, J gene, CDR3 DNA, CDR3 protein. A D gene is named only where the DNA matches it firmly. Expanded clones are given a class, and other clones once, few, many or no size at all.

d_call: NA
v_call: TRBV20-1
clone_size: NA
j_call: TRBJ2-4
cdr3_nt: TGCAGTGCGGCGGGCCTCCTAGCCAAAAACATTCAGTACTTC
cdr3_aa: CSAAGLLAKNIQYF

d_call: TRBD2
v_call: TRBV4-2
clone_size: many
j_call: TRBJ2-1
cdr3_nt: TGTGCCAGCAGCCAAAACTTACCTAGCGGGGGATACAATGAGCAGTTCTTC
cdr3_aa: CASSQNLPSGGYNEQFF

d_call: NA
v_call: TRBV7-9
clone_size: NA
j_call: TRBJ1-2
cdr3_nt: TGTGCCAGCAGCAGAGGGGGGAACTATGGCTACACCTTC
cdr3_aa: CASSRGGNYGYTF

d_call: NA
v_call: TRBV5-1
clone_size: few
j_call: TRBJ1-6
cdr3_nt: TGCGCCAGCAGCTTCGGCGAGCAACCCCTCCACTTT
cdr3_aa: CASSFGEQPLHF

d_call: NA
v_call: TRBV20-1
clone_size: NA
j_call: TRBJ1-5
cdr3_nt: TGCAGTGCCGCAGGAGGGGGTGCAGGGCCCCAGCATTTT
cdr3_aa: CSAAGGGAGPQHF

d_call: NA
v_call: TRBV15
clone_size: NA
j_call: TRBJ1-1
cdr3_nt: TGTGCCACCAGCAGAGATAAACAGGGTCTGAACACTGAAGCTTTCTTT
cdr3_aa: CATSRDKQGLNTEAFF

d_call: TRBD1
v_call: TRBV7-9
clone_size: many
j_call: TRBJ2-5
cdr3_nt: TGTGCCAGCAGCGGACAGGGGGAAGAGACCCAGTACTTC
cdr3_aa: CASSGQGEETQYF

d_call: NA
v_call: TRBV5-1
clone_size: NA
j_call: TRBJ2-7
cdr3_nt: TGCGCCAGCAGCTTCCCGGGACAAAACTACGAGCAGTACTTC
cdr3_aa: CASSFPGQNYEQYF

d_call: NA
v_call: TRBV20-1
clone_size: few
j_call: TRBJ2-2
cdr3_nt: TGCAGTGCCGCGAGAGGGACAACTGTCGAAGGGCTGTTTTTT
cdr3_aa: CSAARGTTVEGLFF

d_call: NA
v_call: TRBV19
clone_size: NA
j_call: TRBJ1-1
cdr3_nt: TGTGCCAGTAGTATTGGGGGGAGCTTCACTGAAGCTTTCTTT
cdr3_aa: CASSIGGSFTEAFF

d_call: NA
v_call: TRBV2
clone_size: NA
j_call: TRBJ1-6
cdr3_nt: TGTGCCAGCAGAGGGGCGGGGAGTTCGTCCTCACCCCTCCACTTT
cdr3_aa: CASRGAGSSSSPLHF

d_call: TRBD1
v_call: TRBV4-2
clone_size: NA
j_call: TRBJ1-1
cdr3_nt: TGTGCCAGCAGCCAAGAAACAGGGGTAAACACTGAAGCTTTCTTT
cdr3_aa: CASSQETGVNTEAFF

d_call: NA
v_call: TRBV7-6
clone_size: NA
j_call: TRBJ2-3
cdr3_nt: TGTGCCAGCAGCTTAGGGGGGGGGCCACCCACAGATACGCAGTATTTT
cdr3_aa: CASSLGGGPPTDTQYF

d_call: NA
v_call: TRBV20-1
clone_size: NA
j_call: TRBJ2-7
cdr3_nt: TGCAGTGCTACGCGGGACTTAGGGGACTACGAGCAGTACTTC
cdr3_aa: CSATRDLGDYEQYF

d_call: NA
v_call: TRBV20-1
clone_size: NA
j_call: TRBJ2-1
cdr3_nt: TGCAGTGCTACCAACGGCAGGGTCAATGAGCAGTTCTTC
cdr3_aa: CSATNGRVNEQFF

d_call: NA
v_call: TRBV5-1
clone_size: NA
j_call: TRBJ1-2
cdr3_nt: TGCGCCAGCAGCCTAAACACCGGGACCCCATGGGGCTACACCTTC
cdr3_aa: CASSLNTGTPWGYTF

d_call: NA
v_call: TRBV10-3
clone_size: few
j_call: TRBJ2-7
cdr3_nt: TGTGCCATCAGTGATCTTGGGGGCAGCTCCTACGAGCAGTACTTC
cdr3_aa: CAISDLGGSSYEQYF

d_call: TRBD2
v_call: TRBV7-2
clone_size: few
j_call: TRBJ2-7
cdr3_nt: TGTGCCAGCAGCGCTAGGACTAGCGGGGGGCCGAAACAGTACTTC
cdr3_aa: CASSARTSGGPKQYF

d_call: NA
v_call: TRBV4-1
clone_size: NA
j_call: TRBJ2-4
cdr3_nt: TGCGCCAGCAGAGACGCGGGAGCCAAAAACATTCAGTACTTC
cdr3_aa: CASRDAGAKNIQYF

d_call: NA
v_call: TRBV20-1
clone_size: many
j_call: TRBJ2-3
cdr3_nt: TGCAGTGCTAGAACTCTAGGATTAGAAGATACGCAGTATTTT
cdr3_aa: CSARTLGLEDTQYF

d_call: NA
v_call: TRBV5-6
clone_size: NA
j_call: TRBJ2-1
cdr3_nt: TGTGCCAGCAGCTTGAGGTACGGGAATGAGCAGTTCTTC
cdr3_aa: CASSLRYGNEQFF

d_call: NA
v_call: TRBV5-1
clone_size: many
j_call: TRBJ2-5
cdr3_nt: TGCGCCAGCAGCGGAGCTGGACCTCGGGGAGAGACCCAGTACTTC
cdr3_aa: CASSGAGPRGETQYF

d_call: NA
v_call: TRBV28
clone_size: NA
j_call: TRBJ1-6
cdr3_nt: TGTGCCAGCAGTCCCCTAACTCCACTTAATTCACCCCTCCACTTT
cdr3_aa: CASSPLTPLNSPLHF

d_call: NA
v_call: TRBV5-1
clone_size: few
j_call: TRBJ2-2
cdr3_nt: TGCGCCAGCAGCTTGGTGATAGGGTTGAGCACCGGGGAGCTGTTTTTT
cdr3_aa: CASSLVIGLSTGELFF

d_call: NA
v_call: TRBV19
clone_size: NA
j_call: TRBJ1-1
cdr3_nt: TGTGCCAGTAGTTTCAATGAGGTGAACACTGAAGCTTTCTTT
cdr3_aa: CASSFNEVNTEAFF

d_call: NA
v_call: TRBV7-2
clone_size: NA
j_call: TRBJ2-6
cdr3_nt: TGTGCCAGCAGGCCAGGCGAGCAAGGTGGGGCCAACGTCCTGACTTTC
cdr3_aa: CASRPGEQGGANVLTF

d_call: NA
v_call: TRBV9
clone_size: many
j_call: TRBJ2-3
cdr3_nt: TGTGCCAGCAGCGTAACGTGGATGGATACGCAGTATTTT
cdr3_aa: CASSVTWMDTQYF

d_call: NA
v_call: TRBV29-1
clone_size: once
j_call: TRBJ2-3
cdr3_nt: TGCAGCGGAGGAACCGGGACATCTCTTAGCACAGATACGCAGTATTTT
cdr3_aa: CSGGTGTSLSTDTQYF

d_call: NA
v_call: TRBV9
clone_size: NA
j_call: TRBJ2-5
cdr3_nt: TGTGCCAGCAGCGTGGCCAGCGGGTTCCAAGAGACCCAGTACTTC
cdr3_aa: CASSVASGFQETQYF

d_call: TRBD2
v_call: TRBV20-1
clone_size: NA
j_call: TRBJ2-1
cdr3_nt: TGCAGTGCTACCCCCGGACTAGCGGCTCGTAATGAGCAGTTCTTC
cdr3_aa: CSATPGLAARNEQFF

d_call: NA
v_call: TRBV5-1
clone_size: many
j_call: TRBJ2-2
cdr3_nt: TGCGCCAGCAGCTTGGAACGCACCGGGGAGCTGTTTTTT
cdr3_aa: CASSLERTGELFF

d_call: TRBD2
v_call: TRBV11-2
clone_size: NA
j_call: TRBJ2-5
cdr3_nt: TGTGCCAGCACCCCCAGCGGGGAAGAGACCCAGTACTTC
cdr3_aa: CASTPSGEETQYF

d_call: NA
v_call: TRBV11-2
clone_size: few
j_call: TRBJ2-1
cdr3_nt: TGTGCCAGCAGCCCGAGGGCGTCGGTAACTGAGCAGTTCTTC
cdr3_aa: CASSPRASVTEQFF

d_call: TRBD1
v_call: TRBV12-3/TRBV12-4
clone_size: NA
j_call: TRBJ2-5
cdr3_nt: TGTGCCAGCAGTGGGACAGAGGGACAAGAGACCCAGTACTTC
cdr3_aa: CASSGTEGQETQYF

d_call: NA
v_call: TRBV24-1
clone_size: few
j_call: TRBJ1-5
cdr3_nt: TGTGCCACCAACGCAGGGAACCAGCCCCAGCATTTT
cdr3_aa: CATNAGNQPQHF

d_call: NA
v_call: TRBV5-1
clone_size: NA
j_call: TRBJ2-4
cdr3_nt: TGCGCCAGCAGCTTGGGACTCCCCAACAACATTCAGTACTTC
cdr3_aa: CASSLGLPNNIQYF

d_call: NA
v_call: TRBV20-1
clone_size: NA
j_call: TRBJ2-5
cdr3_nt: TGCAGTGCTAGAGCGGACGGGGGAGAGACCCAGTACTTC
cdr3_aa: CSARADGGETQYF

d_call: NA
v_call: TRBV20-1
clone_size: few
j_call: TRBJ2-7
cdr3_nt: TGCAGTGCTAAGACACCCGGCTACGAGCAGTACTTC
cdr3_aa: CSAKTPGYEQYF

d_call: TRBD1
v_call: TRBV5-1
clone_size: few
j_call: TRBJ1-1
cdr3_nt: TGCGCCACCCGGGGACAGGGGGCGAGCACTGAAGCTTTCTTT
cdr3_aa: CATRGQGASTEAFF

d_call: NA
v_call: TRBV7-9
clone_size: few
j_call: TRBJ1-5
cdr3_nt: TGTGCCAGCAGCTTAGTGGGGGACAATCAGCCCCAGCATTTT
cdr3_aa: CASSLVGDNQPQHF

d_call: NA
v_call: TRBV4-2
clone_size: NA
j_call: TRBJ2-1
cdr3_nt: TGTGCCAGCAGGCTCGGGGCCGGTGAGCAGTTCTTC
cdr3_aa: CASRLGAGEQFF

d_call: NA
v_call: TRBV4-3
clone_size: few
j_call: TRBJ2-3
cdr3_nt: TGCGCCAGCAGCCAAGCAGGGTTTGGAAGCACAGATACGCAGTATTTT
cdr3_aa: CASSQAGFGSTDTQYF

d_call: NA
v_call: TRBV20-1
clone_size: NA
j_call: TRBJ1-1
cdr3_nt: TGCAGTGCTAATGAGGCCCCAAGCCCTGAAGCTTTCTTT
cdr3_aa: CSANEAPSPEAFF

d_call: NA
v_call: TRBV12-5
clone_size: NA
j_call: TRBJ2-5
cdr3_nt: TGTGCTAGTGGTCCCTCAGGCAGGGGGGGCCAGGAAGAGACCCAGTACTTC
cdr3_aa: CASGPSGRGGQEETQYF